This T cell receptor (beta chain) was captured by sequencing in a study of blood T cell repertoires in COVID-19. Study-wide background: COVID-19 samples collected from the United States, Italy and Spain covered acute and convalescent phases. The cDNA or gDNA used as material had been derived from T cells, B-cell-depleted T cells, or PBMCs.

In the authors' methods: Nucleated cell number was recorded as an estimate derived from reference gene primer amplification. Repertoires were generated with immunoSEQ multiplex PCR, while TCRdb's copy carries only in-frame clones and drops some. V and J calls and clone size are as listed in that table; D and trimming were resolved from the DNA. The sample lists about 220,000 clones, around 84% occurring once. The sequence derives from a man in his thirties or forties with active or convalescent COVID-19. The sequencing input was peripheral blood.

CDR3 nucleotides: TGTGCCACCAGTGATCCAAGGACAGGTGGGGATACGCAGTATTTT. Amino acids: CATSDPRTGGDTQYF. The chain joins TRBV24-1 to TRBJ2-3, with 7 bases identical to TRBD1. The V segment lost 3 bases and the J segment 6 bases; nucleotides outside the gene matches: 8. The CDR3 runs 15 residues. CDR1 KGHDR and CDR2 SFDVKD come from the germline V gene.